Shown below are 3 T cell receptor beta chains from a single sample sequenced in a study of blood T cell repertoires in COVID-19. Libraries were prepared by immunoSEQ multiplex PCR; TCRdb keeps only in-frame clonotypes and omits some of them. The repertoire consists of around 250,000 clones, with more than 80% occurring once and the leading ten covering approximately 4%. The specimen sequenced was PBMCs or T cells enriched from blood (not recorded which). All receptors come from a woman under 40 with acute COVID-19.

The chain combines TRBV19 with TRBJ2-1; D gene ambiguous. Germline V lookup: CDR1 LNHDA, CDR2 SQIVND (reference sequence). V was shortened by 1 base and J by 9 bases, with 13 bases between the two germline ends. This CDR3 has 14 residues. The CDR3 nucleotides are TGTGCCAGTAGTATAGGTGGCTCTTTACCTGAGCAGTTCTTC. The encoded protein is CASSIGGSLPEQFF.

The chain has TRBV6-2 or TRBV6-3 and TRBJ1-5; tentatively, D is TRBD1 (5 bases). The CDR3 is 14 residues long. Germline lookup yields CDR1 MNHEY and CDR2 SVGEGT. The V gene lost 5 bases and the J gene lost 8 bases, with 16 bases spanning the gap. The CDR3 DNA reads as TGTGCCAGCAGTACCGGGACTGGGTGGGAGCCCCAGCATTTT. Translation gives CASSTGTGWEPQHF.

The V call is TRBV2, the J call TRBJ1-4; 8 bases agree with TRBD1. Trimming removed 6 bases from V and 5 bases from J; junction bases left unmatched: 5. The germline V gene has CDR1 SNHLY and CDR2 FYNNEI. This CDR3 has 14 residues. In DNA form, the CDR3 reads TGTGCCAGCAGAGGGACAGGCCAGAATGAAAAACTGTTTTTT. It encodes CASRGTGQNEKLFF.